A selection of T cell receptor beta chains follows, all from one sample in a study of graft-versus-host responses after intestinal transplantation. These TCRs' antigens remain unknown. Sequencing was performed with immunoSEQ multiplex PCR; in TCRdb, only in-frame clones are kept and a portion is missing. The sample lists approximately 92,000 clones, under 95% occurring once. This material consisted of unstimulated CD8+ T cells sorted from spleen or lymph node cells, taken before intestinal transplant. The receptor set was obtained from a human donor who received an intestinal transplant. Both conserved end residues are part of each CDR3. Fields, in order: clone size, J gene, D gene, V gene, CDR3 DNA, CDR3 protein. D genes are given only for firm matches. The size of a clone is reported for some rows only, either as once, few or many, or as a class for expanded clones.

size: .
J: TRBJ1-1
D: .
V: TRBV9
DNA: TGTGCCAGCAAGGGACTGAACACTGAAGCTTTCTTT
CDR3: CASKGLNTEAFF

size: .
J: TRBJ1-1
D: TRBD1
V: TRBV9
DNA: TGTGCCAGCAGCCCCGGGACAGAGAACACTGAAGCTTTCTTT
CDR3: CASSPGTENTEAFF

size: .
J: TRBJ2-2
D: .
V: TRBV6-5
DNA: TGTGCCAGCAGTTTTCTGTACACCGGGGAGCTGTTTTTT
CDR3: CASSFLYTGELFF

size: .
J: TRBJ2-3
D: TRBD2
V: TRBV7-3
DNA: TGTGCCAGCAGCTTCAGCGGGGGGGCCTTAGATACGCAGTATTTT
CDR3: CASSFSGGALDTQYF

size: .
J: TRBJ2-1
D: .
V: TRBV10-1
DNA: TGCGCCAGCAGTGAGACCCCAGGACTTAACAATGAGCAGTTCTTC
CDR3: CASSETPGLNNEQFF

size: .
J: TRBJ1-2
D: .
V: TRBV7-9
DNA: TGTGCCAGCAGCTTAGCCCTGAGGAGGACCGGGGGATATGGCTACACCTTC
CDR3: CASSLALRRTGGYGYTF

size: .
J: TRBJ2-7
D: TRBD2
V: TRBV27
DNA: TGTGCCAGCAGTCTAGCGGGAGATGGTTACGAGCAGTACTTC
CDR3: CASSLAGDGYEQYF

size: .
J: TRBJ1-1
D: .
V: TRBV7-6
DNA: TGTGCCAGCAGCTCCGCCTTGAACACTGAAGCTTTCTTT
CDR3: CASSSALNTEAFF

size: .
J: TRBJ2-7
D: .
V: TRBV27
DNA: TGTGCCAGCAGTTTATCGTTCCTCCACGTGGCCGAGCAGTACTTC
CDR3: CASSLSFLHVAEQYF

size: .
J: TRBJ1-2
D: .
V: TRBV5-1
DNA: TGCGCCAGCAGCGACAAGGACTATGGCTACACCTTC
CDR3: CASSDKDYGYTF

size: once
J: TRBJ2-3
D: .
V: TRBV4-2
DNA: TGTGCCAGCAGCCAAGAAGGTACTAGAGTCGTGGGCACAGATACGCAGTATTTT
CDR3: CASSQEGTRVVGTDTQYF

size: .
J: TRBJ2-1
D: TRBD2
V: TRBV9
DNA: TGTGCCAGCAGCGTAGGGTCTAGCGGGGGGGCCGCTGAGCAGTTCTTC
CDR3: CASSVGSSGGAAEQFF

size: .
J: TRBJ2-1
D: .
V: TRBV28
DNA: TGTGCCAACAGTTTTTTGGCATTTTCCTACAATGAGCAGTTCTTC
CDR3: CANSFLAFSYNEQFF

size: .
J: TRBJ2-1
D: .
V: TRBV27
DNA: TGTGCCAGCAGCATAAACTCCTACAATGAGCAGTTCTTC
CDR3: CASSINSYNEQFF

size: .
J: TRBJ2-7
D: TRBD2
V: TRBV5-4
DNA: TGTGCCAGCAGCTTGGGTCTAGCGGGAGAGGGCGAGCAGTACTTC
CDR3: CASSLGLAGEGEQYF

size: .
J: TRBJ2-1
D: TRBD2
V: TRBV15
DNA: TGTGCCACCAGCAGAGAACTAGCGGGAGCCTCCTACAATGAGCAGTTCTTC
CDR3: CATSRELAGASYNEQFF

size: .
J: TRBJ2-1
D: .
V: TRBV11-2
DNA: TGTGCCAGCAGCTTAACTAGCTCCTACAATGAGCAGTTCTTC
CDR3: CASSLTSSYNEQFF

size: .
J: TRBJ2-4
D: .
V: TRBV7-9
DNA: TGTGCCAGCAGCCACTGGGACGACAAAAACATTCAGTACTTC
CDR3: CASSHWDDKNIQYF

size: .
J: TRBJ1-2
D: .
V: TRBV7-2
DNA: TGTGCCAGCAGCTCAGGGGCTCTAAACTATGGCTACACCTTC
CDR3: CASSSGALNYGYTF

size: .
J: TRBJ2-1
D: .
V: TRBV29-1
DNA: TGCAGCGTTGAATTTCTTTGGGCAGGGGCCTACAATGAGCAGTTCTTC
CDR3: CSVEFLWAGAYNEQFF

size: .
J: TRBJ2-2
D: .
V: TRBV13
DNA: TGTGCCAGCAGCTTAGAAGGGACGAACACCGGGGAGCTGTTTTTT
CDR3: CASSLEGTNTGELFF

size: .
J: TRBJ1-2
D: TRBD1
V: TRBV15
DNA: TGTGCCACCAGCAGAGATTGGACAGGGATCCCGTTCGGCTACACCTTC
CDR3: CATSRDWTGIPFGYTF

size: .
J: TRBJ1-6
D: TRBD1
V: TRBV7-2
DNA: TGTGCCAGCAGCTCCACGGGACAGGGGTCTAATTCACCCCTCCACTTT
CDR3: CASSSTGQGSNSPLHF

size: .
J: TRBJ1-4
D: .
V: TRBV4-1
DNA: TGCGCCAGCAGCCTGATATTCCCCATGACAGTTAACGAAAAACTGTTTTTT
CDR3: CASSLIFPMTVNEKLFF

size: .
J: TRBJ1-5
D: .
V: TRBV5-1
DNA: TGCGCCAGCAGCTTATCTACAGGGCCCTATAGCAATCAGCCCCAGCATTTT
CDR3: CASSLSTGPYSNQPQHF

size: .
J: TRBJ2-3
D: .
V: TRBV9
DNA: TGTGCCAGCAGCCCCCCCCGTACAGATACGCAGTATTTT
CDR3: CASSPPRTDTQYF

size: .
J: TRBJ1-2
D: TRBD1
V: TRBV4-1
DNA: TGCGCCAGCAGCCAAAGCAGAACCGGGACAGTTGGCTACACCTTC
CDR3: CASSQSRTGTVGYTF

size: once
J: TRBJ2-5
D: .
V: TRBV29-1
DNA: TGCAGCGTTCTACAGGTGGTTGAAGAGACCCAGTACTTC
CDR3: CSVLQVVEETQYF

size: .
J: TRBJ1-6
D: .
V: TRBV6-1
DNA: TGTGCCAGCAGTGAGTTTGGCAGTGTCTCTCAGGGTTCCCTATTT
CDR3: CASSEFGSVSQGSLF

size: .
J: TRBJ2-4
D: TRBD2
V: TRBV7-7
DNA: TGTGCCAGCAGCCCGGGGGGATCAAACATTCAGTACTTC
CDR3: CASSPGGSNIQYF

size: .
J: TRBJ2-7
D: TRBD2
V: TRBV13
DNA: TGTGCCAGCAGCTCCACTAGCGGGAGTGGTGAGCAGTACTTC
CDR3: CASSSTSGSGEQYF

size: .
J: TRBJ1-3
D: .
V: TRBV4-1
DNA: TGCGCCAGCAGCCAAGGAGGTGTGGGGGCCAAGGGAAACACCATATATTTT
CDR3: CASSQGGVGAKGNTIYF

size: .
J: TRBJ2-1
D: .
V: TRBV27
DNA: TGTGCCAGCAGTTTATCGATATTACTAGCACTGGGGGATGAGCAGTTCTTC
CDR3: CASSLSILLALGDEQFF

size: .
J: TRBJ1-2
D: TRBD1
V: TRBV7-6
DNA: TGTGCCAGCAGCTTAGTTGGCTCACAGGGGGCAGGAGGCTACACCTTC
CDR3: CASSLVGSQGAGGYTF

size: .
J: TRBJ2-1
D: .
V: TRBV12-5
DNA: TGTGCTAGTCTGGGGGAGTTCGACCAGTACAATGAGCAGTTCTTC
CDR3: CASLGEFDQYNEQFF

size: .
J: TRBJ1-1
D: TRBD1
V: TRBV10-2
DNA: TGCGCCAGCAGGACGACAGGGACGAACACTGAAGCTTTCTTT
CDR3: CASRTTGTNTEAFF

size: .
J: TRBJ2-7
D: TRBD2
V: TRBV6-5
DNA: TGTGCCAGCAGTTACTCCCGGACTAGCGGATTCTACGAGCAGTACTTC
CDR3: CASSYSRTSGFYEQYF

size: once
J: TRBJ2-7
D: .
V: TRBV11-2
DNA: TGTGCCAGCAGCTTAGTATCCCTCCCCACCTACGAGCAGTACTTC
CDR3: CASSLVSLPTYEQYF

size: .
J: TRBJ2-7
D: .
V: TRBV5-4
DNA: TGTGCCAGCAGCTTCGGACAAAGCTACGAGCAGTACTTC
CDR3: CASSFGQSYEQYF

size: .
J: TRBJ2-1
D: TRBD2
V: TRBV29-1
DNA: TGCAGCGTTGTGCGGGAGTGGAGAAATGAGCAGTTCTTC
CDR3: CSVVREWRNEQFF

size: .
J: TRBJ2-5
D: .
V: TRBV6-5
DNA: TGTGCCAGCCGCGGAACCCAAGAGACCCAGTACTTC
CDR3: CASRGTQETQYF

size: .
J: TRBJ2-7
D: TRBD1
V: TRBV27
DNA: TGTGCCAGCAGTTCCCCCGGGACAGCCTACGAGCAGTACTTC
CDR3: CASSSPGTAYEQYF

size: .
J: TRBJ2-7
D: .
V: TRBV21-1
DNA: TGTGCCAGCAGCGGACCCAGGGTAGTAAGCTCCTACGAGCAGTACTTC
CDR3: CASSGPRVVSSYEQYF

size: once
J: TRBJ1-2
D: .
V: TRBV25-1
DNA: TGTGCCAGCAGTGATTGGACAGAGGATGGCTACACCTTC
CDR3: CASSDWTEDGYTF

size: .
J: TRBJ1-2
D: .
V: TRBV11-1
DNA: TGTGCCAGCAGCTTAGTCGCCACAGGGCCCGGCTACACCTTC
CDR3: CASSLVATGPGYTF

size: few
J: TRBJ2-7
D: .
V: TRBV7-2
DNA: TGTGCCAGCAGCTTTCTTGGCTACGAGCAGTACTTC
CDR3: CASSFLGYEQYF

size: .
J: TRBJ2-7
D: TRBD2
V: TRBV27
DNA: TGTGCCAGCAGTGGGGCCGGGGGGGGATACGAGCAGTACTTC
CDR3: CASSGAGGGYEQYF

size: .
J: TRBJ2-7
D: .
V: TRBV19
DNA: TGTGCCAGTAGTGCACAGGGCTACGAGCAGTACTTC
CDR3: CASSAQGYEQYF

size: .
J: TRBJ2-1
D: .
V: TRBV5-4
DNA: TGTGCCAGCAGCTTTGGGGGCCATGAGCAGTTCTTC
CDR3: CASSFGGHEQFF

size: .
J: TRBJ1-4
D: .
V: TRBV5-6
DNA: TGTGCCAGCAGCGTGAGGGGGTATTCTAATGAAAAACTGTTTTTT
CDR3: CASSVRGYSNEKLFF

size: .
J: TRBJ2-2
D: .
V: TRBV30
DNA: TGTGCCTGGAGTGGGGGTACCGGGGAGCTGTTTTTT
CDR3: CAWSGGTGELFF